This T cell receptor beta chain emerged from a study of blood T cell repertoires in COVID-19. Study background: Sites across the United States, Italy and Spain contributed samples from acute and convalescent COVID-19. PBMCs, B-cell-depleted T cells, or T cells were the source of the cDNA or gDNA that made up the material.

Authors' analysis steps: Scientists estimated how many nucleated cells there were by amplifying reference gene primers. Assay used: immunoSEQ multiplex PCR; TCRdb lists only in-frame clones, some missing. The V and J calls and the clone size are those of that table, but D and trimming were determined from the DNA. The sample shows some 99,000 clones, approximately 80% of them seen only once. Germline assignment: CDR1 SGHAT and CDR2 FQNNGV. The CDR3 runs to 12 residues. V gave up 0 bases and J gave up 7 bases, with 6 bases separating them. The sequence came from a woman of 80 years or more with active or convalescent COVID-19. The sequenced material came from peripheral blood. The rearrangement links TRBV11-2 to TRBJ2-5, with D unclear. The CDR3 bases are TGTGCCAGCAGCTTAGATCAGCGGACCCAGTACTTC. Translation: CASSLDQRTQYF. Complete variable domain (other parts from reference TRBV11-2 and TRBJ2-5): EAGVAQSPRYKIIEKRQSVAFWCNPISGHATLYWYQQILGQGPKLLIQFQNNGVVDDSQLPKDRFSAERLKGVDSTLKIQPAKLEDSAVYLCASSLDQRTQYFGPGTRLLVL.